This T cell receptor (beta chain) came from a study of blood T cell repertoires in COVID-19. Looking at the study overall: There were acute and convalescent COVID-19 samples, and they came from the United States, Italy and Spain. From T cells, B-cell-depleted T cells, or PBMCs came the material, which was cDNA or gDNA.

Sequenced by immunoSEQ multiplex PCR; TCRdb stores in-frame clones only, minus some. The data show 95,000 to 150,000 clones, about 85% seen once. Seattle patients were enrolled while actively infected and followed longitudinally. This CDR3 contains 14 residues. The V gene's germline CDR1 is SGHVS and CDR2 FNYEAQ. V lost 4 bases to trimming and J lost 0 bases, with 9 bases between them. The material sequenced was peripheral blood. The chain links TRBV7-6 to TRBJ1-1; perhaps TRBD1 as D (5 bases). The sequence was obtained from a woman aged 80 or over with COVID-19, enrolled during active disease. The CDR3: CASSSVGVNTEAFF. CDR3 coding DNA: TGTGCCAGCAGCTCGGTAGGGGTGAACACTGAAGCTTTCTTT.